Reported below is one TCR beta chain. Donors, without exception, were Caucasian adults residing in Nashville, Tennessee. The method was immunoSEQ multiplex PCR; TCRdb's version includes in-frame clones alone and lacks a portion of them. The table lists some 380,000 clones, 90% to 98% of them singletons. This specimen comes from a study of shared clonotypes between healthy human individuals. Trimming pared 1 base from V and 2 bases from J, leaving 6 bases between. The CDR3 totals 14 residues. Germline-derived CDR1 and CDR2 are GTSNPN and SVGIG (reference sequence). Input material: memory CD8+ T cells sorted from blood. The subset denotes: CD45RO+ cells pooled with CCR7-negative TemRA cells. This TCR was sampled from a young man in good health. The V gene is TRBV30, the J gene TRBJ2-6; unclear D gene. CDR3 protein: CAWSELAGANVLTF. Here the CDR3 DNA reads TGTGCCTGGAGTGAACTTGCTGGGGCCAACGTCCTGACTTTC.